The 29 T cell receptor beta chains in this list originate from one sample, sequenced in a study of immune cell composition in non-small cell lung cancer. Assay used: immunoSEQ multiplex PCR; TCRdb lists only in-frame clones, some missing. This sample yields about 1,900 clones, of which around 83% are seen a single time; around 10% belongs to the top ten. Sequences were obtained from lung tumor tissue. The receptors come from a human donor with non-small cell lung cancer.

The chain employs TRBV27 and TRBJ2-2; D is unresolved. V was pared by 7 bases and J by 6 bases, with 6 bases between. This CDR3 comprises 11 residues. The germline gives CDR1 MNHEY, CDR2 SMNVEV (reference sequence). In nucleotides, the CDR3 is TGTGCCAGCAATGGTCCCGGGGAGCTGTTTTTT. It translates to CASNGPGELFF.

The chain employs TRBV28 and TRBJ2-7, with 7 bases matching TRBD1. Trimming at V came to 5 bases and at J to 4 bases, leaving 5 bases not matched to a gene. This CDR3 is built from 13 residues. The germline V gene has CDR1 MDHEN and CDR2 SYDVKM. CDR3 region: CASSVTGFYEQYF. CDR3 nucleotide sequence: TGTGCCAGCAGTGTGACAGGGTTTTACGAGCAGTACTTC.

In its sample, this clone was seen a few times. This chain uses TRBV11-2 with TRBJ1-2; 10 positions agree with TRBD1. V lost 4 bases and J lost 2; bases outside the gene matches: 4. Germline lookup yields CDR1 SGHAT and CDR2 FQNNGV. This CDR3 region has 15 residues. CDR3 amino acids: CASSSTGGFNYGYTF. CDR3 nucleotides: TGTGCCAGCAGCTCGACAGGGGGCTTCAACTATGGCTACACCTTC.

The CDR3 reads CASSTRTGTNTGELFF. The CDR3 DNA is TGTGCCAGTAGTACACGGACCGGGACTAACACCGGGGAGCTGTTTTTT. V gene TRBV19 combines with J gene TRBJ2-2; D possibly corresponds to TRBD2 (6 bases). This CDR3 has 16 amino acids. CDR1 and CDR2 (germline): LNHDA, SQIVND (reference sequence). Trimming pared 4 bases from V and 2 bases from J, leaving 14 bases between.

The table lists this clone with a few counts. The J gene is TRBJ1-2, the V gene TRBV4-2, with D maybe TRBD1 (5 bases). V lost 1 base and J lost 8, with 17 bases in between. This CDR3 has 15 residues. Germline V gives CDR1 LGHNA, CDR2 YNFKEQ. The CDR3 reads CASSQGDRAVSGYTF. CDR3 sequence (DNA): TGTGCCAGCAGCCAAGGGGACCGGGCCGTTTCAGGCTACACCTTC.

The chain combines TRBV9 with TRBJ2-1; TRBD2 matches at 11 bases. The trim removed 3 bases at V and 4 bases at J, leaving 6 bases unmatched. Germline-derived CDR1 and CDR2 are SGDLS and YYNGEE. The CDR3 contains 16 residues. This CDR3 reads CASSEVAGGTYNEQFF. The CDR3 nucleotides are TGTGCCAGCAGCGAGGTAGCGGGGGGGACTTACAATGAGCAGTTCTTC.

This sequence joins TRBV2 and TRBJ1-5; 7 bases agree with TRBD1. The trim removed 8 bases at V and 5 bases at J, leaving 12 bases unmatched. This CDR3 has 15 residues. Looked up from germline, CDR1 is SNHLY and CDR2 is FYNNEI. This CDR3 is CASSWHRGWDQPQHF. CDR3 nucleotides: TGTGCCAGCTCCTGGCACAGGGGATGGGATCAGCCCCAGCATTTT.

This chain uses TRBV4-1 with TRBJ2-7; D is uncertain. With 0 bases removed from V and 3 bases from J, the gap between germline ends came to 6 bases. There are 13 residues in the CDR3. The germline CDR1 and CDR2 sequences are MGHRA and YSYEKL. The DNA for the CDR3 is TGCGCCAGCAGCCAAGAACTTTACTACGAGCAGTACTTC. Encoded protein: CASSQELYYEQYF.

V is TRBV27 and J is TRBJ1-1, with 7 bases that match TRBD1. The CDR3 is made up of 15 amino acids. Trimming cost V 3 bases and J 5 bases; bases outside gene matches: 9. Germline V gene lookup returns CDR1 MNHEY and CDR2 SMNVEV (reference sequence). This CDR3 is CASSFSTGMPTEAFF. In nucleotides, the CDR3 is TGTGCCAGCAGTTTTTCGACAGGGATGCCAACTGAAGCTTTCTTT.

V and J are TRBV11-2 and TRBJ2-1; 14 bases are shared with TRBD2. The J segment lost 6 bases and the V segment lost 1 base, leaving 2 bases of the junction unmatched. The germline gives CDR1 SGHAT, CDR2 FQNNGV. The CDR3 has 16 amino acids. This CDR3 is CASSLGLAGGGNEQFF. The CDR3 region has the DNA TGTGCCAGCAGCTTAGGACTAGCGGGAGGGGGCAATGAGCAGTTCTTC.

The J gene is TRBJ1-2, the V gene TRBV28, with D maybe TRBD1 (5 bases). Germline loops: CDR1 MDHEN, CDR2 SYDVKM. The CDR3 spans 10 residues. Between the trimmed V and J ends, which lost 11 bases and 5 bases, there was a span of 9 bases. In DNA form, the CDR3 reads TGTGCCGCGGGGGTTTATGGCTACACCTTC. This gives the protein CAAGVYGYTF.

The genes are TRBV2 and TRBJ2-5; a possible D gene is TRBD1 (6 bases). V was trimmed by 7 bases and J by 5 bases, leaving 17 bases between them. The CDR3 has 14 residues. Germline V gene data show CDR1 as SNHLY and CDR2 as FYNNEI. The CDR3 bases are TGTGCCAGCACTGGGGCAGGGGCAGGGGAGACCCAGTACTTC. Its protein is CASTGAGAGETQYF.

The rearrangement joins TRBV7-2 to TRBJ2-2; 7 nucleotides agree with TRBD1. The J segment lost 0 bases and the V segment lost 4 bases, leaving 5 bases of the junction unmatched. Germline V lookup: CDR1 SGHTA, CDR2 FQGNSA. The CDR3 spans 16 residues. The chain's CDR3 is CASSWTGDPNTGELFF. The CDR3 DNA is TGTGCCAGCAGCTGGACAGGCGACCCGAACACCGGGGAGCTGTTTTTT.

The genes are TRBV5-3 and TRBJ1-1, with 11 nucleotides matching TRBD1. TRBV5-3 qualifies as an ORF whose function is uncertain. CDR3 length: 17 residues. With V trimmed by 5 bases and J by 4 bases, 13 bases remained unmatched. CDR3: CARRTADRGLRGTEAFF. The CDR3 bases are TGTGCCAGAAGGACCGCGGACAGGGGGCTCCGGGGCACTGAAGCTTTCTTT.

The chain employs TRBV14 and TRBJ2-7; 11 nucleotides agree with TRBD2. The germline V gene encodes CDR1 SGHDN and CDR2 FVKESK. The CDR3 extends over 15 amino acids. Trimming took 3 bases from V and 3 from J; bases not matched to a gene: 4. CDR3 region: CASSHRTSGHYEQYF. The CDR3 nucleotides are TGTGCCAGCAGCCACAGGACTAGCGGGCACTACGAGCAGTACTTC.

The gene calls are TRBV4-3 and TRBJ2-7; 13 bases agree with TRBD2. This CDR3 is built from 15 residues. V lost 4 bases to trimming and J lost 6 bases; unmatched junction nucleotides: 6. The V gene's germline CDR1 is LGHNA and CDR2 YSLEER. The DNA of the CDR3 is TGCGCCAGCAGCCTAGGACTAGCGGGAGAGAGCGAGCAGTACTTC. Protein: CASSLGLAGESEQYF.

The rearrangement joins TRBV2 to TRBJ1-4; 7 nucleotides align to TRBD1. V dropped 2 bases and J dropped 17; count of bases not matched to a gene: 5. The CDR3 consists of 11 residues. Germline V lookup: CDR1 SNHLY, CDR2 FYNNEI. CDR3 sequence (DNA): TGTGCCAGCAGTGAACTGGGACAGTATTTTTTT. Amino acids: CASSELGQYFF.

This rearrangement joins TRBV10-3 to TRBJ2-1; D gene uncertain. CDR1 is ENHRY and CDR2 is SYGVKD in the germline V gene. This CDR3 has 15 amino acids. V dropped 2 bases and J dropped 4 bases, with 12 bases sitting between them. CDR3 DNA: TGTGCCATCAGTGAGATCGACTCCAAGTACAATGAGCAGTTCTTC. Translating it yields CAISEIDSKYNEQFF.

This chain joins TRBV6-1 and TRBJ1-6; a possible D gene is TRBD1 (5 bases). Trimming pared 4 bases from V and 7 bases from J, leaving 11 bases between. This CDR3 region has 14 residues. Germline loops: CDR1 MNHNS, CDR2 SASEGT. The CDR3 is CASSVRGWNSPLHF. The DNA of the CDR3 is TGTGCCAGCAGTGTGCGGGGCTGGAATTCACCCCTCCACTTT.

The chain carries TRBV9 and TRBJ2-1; 10 nucleotides match TRBD2. This CDR3 comprises 15 residues. Germline lookup yields CDR1 SGDLS and CDR2 YYNGEE. V shed 2 bases, J shed 9 bases, and the junction held 8 bases outside the gene matches. The CDR3 reads CASSVLSGRASEQFF. Written as DNA, the CDR3 is TGTGCCAGCAGCGTCCTCAGCGGGAGGGCCAGTGAGCAGTTCTTC. Full variable domain (missing parts from reference TRBV9 and TRBJ2-1): DSGVTQTPKHLITATGQRVTLRCSPRSGDLSVYWYQQSLDQGLQFLIQYYNGEERAKGNILERFSAQQFPDLHSELNLSSLELGDSALYFCASSVLSGRASEQFFGPGTRLTVL.

The V call is TRBV28, the J call TRBJ1-6, with a possible D match to TRBD1 (6 bases). V lost 7 bases and J lost 0, with 13 bases in between. The CDR3 extends over 16 amino acids. CDR1 is MDHEN, CDR2 SYDVKM, per germline. CDR3 coding DNA: TGTGCCAGCACCCACCGGGGGCTCTCCTATAATTCACCCCTCCACTTT. This sequence encodes CASTHRGLSYNSPLHF. The whole variable domain, filled in from reference TRBV28 and TRBJ1-6, reads DVKVTQSSRYLVKRTGEKVFLECVQDMDHENMFWYRQDPGLGLRLIYFSYDVKMKEKGDIPEGYSVSREKKERFSLILESASTNQTSMYLCASTHRGLSYNSPLHFGNGTRLTVT.

The V call is TRBV10-2, the J call TRBJ2-7; 11 bases line up with TRBD1. Germline V gene sequence: CDR1 WSHSY, CDR2 SAAADI. The CDR3 has 15 residues. The ends lost 6 bases at V and 1 base at J; junction bases unmatched: 5. The CDR3 bases are TGCGCCAGCAGAACCGGGACAGGGGGATCCTACGAGCAGTACTTC. Its translation is CASRTGTGGSYEQYF.

The chain recombines TRBV27 with TRBJ2-2; 7 nucleotides match TRBD1. The CDR3 is 14 residues long. The V and J ends lost 6 bases and 0 bases, in that order; junction bases with no gene match: 1. Germline CDR1 and CDR2: MNHEY and SMNVEV (reference sequence). The CDR3 protein is CASRGTANTGELFF. Here the CDR3 DNA reads TGTGCCAGCAGGGGGACAGCGAACACCGGGGAGCTGTTTTTT.

This clone has only one observation. The chain employs TRBV7-9 and TRBJ1-3, with 7 bases that match TRBD1. V shed 5 bases, J shed 4 bases, and the junction held 8 bases outside the gene matches. The CDR3 has 15 residues. Germline CDR1 reads SEHNR; CDR2 reads FQNEAQ (reference sequence). The CDR3, as DNA: TGTGCCAGCAGCCCGACAGGGTCTCTAGGAAACACCATATATTTT. As protein: CASSPTGSLGNTIYF.

The chain is built from TRBV11-2 and TRBJ1-6; 8 bases align to TRBD1. In germline, CDR1 is SGHAT, CDR2 FQNNGV. After removal of 2 bases from V and 9 bases from J, the junction contained 15 bases not matched to a gene. This CDR3 has 18 amino acids. DNA for the CDR3: TGTGCCAGCAGCTTAAGTCGGTGGACAGGGAGAAGCACTTCACCCCTCCACTTT. Encoded protein: CASSLSRWTGRSTSPLHF.

This chain links TRBV7-3 with TRBJ1-2; 7 bases are a match to TRBD1. This CDR3 has 15 residues. Unmatched junction bases numbered 13, after V lost 5 bases and J lost 7 bases. Per the germline V gene, CDR1 is SGHTA and CDR2 is FQGTGA. The CDR3 DNA follows: TGTGCCAGCAGCCCGAGGGGACAGTCCTTTGCTGGCTACACCTTC. It yields the protein CASSPRGQSFAGYTF.

This chain joins TRBV9 and TRBJ1-4; 7 positions match TRBD1. CDR1 and CDR2 from the germline V gene are SGDLS and YYNGEE. The CDR3 runs 15 residues. The trim removed 0 bases at V and 8 bases at J, leaving 7 bases unmatched. In nucleotides, the CDR3 is TGTGCCAGCAGCGTAGGTCAGGGGACAGAGGAAAAACTGTTTTTT. Its translation: CASSVGQGTEEKLFF.

This chain uses TRBV5-8 with TRBJ2-3; D is unclear. The CDR3 contains 13 residues. The V end was cut by 0 bases, the J end by 4 bases, with 6 bases between. The germline V gene encodes CDR1 SGHTS and CDR2 YDEGEE. As DNA, the CDR3 is TGTGCCAGCAGCTTGGGAGCCGCAGATACGCAGTATTTT. Protein: CASSLGAADTQYF.

Only a few counts were recorded for this clone. The genes are TRBV5-1 and TRBJ2-5, with 7 bases fitting TRBD2. With V trimmed by 3 bases and J by 5 bases, 10 bases remained unmatched. This CDR3 is built from 15 residues. Germline V gives CDR1 SGHRS, CDR2 YFSETQ. CDR3 region: CASSWGRDARETQYF. The CDR3 DNA sequence: TGCGCCAGCAGCTGGGGGAGGGATGCCCGGGAGACCCAGTACTTC.